This T cell receptor (beta chain) stems from a study of T cells expressing NK-cell markers. TCRdb reprocessed the 5' RACE reads; each CDR3 protein has one entry and no DNA is given. Recorded for this sample: about half a million distinct CDR3 sequences. The sequence derives from a woman in her forties or fifties in good health. The sequenced sample was blood T cells: a sorted CD56 or NKG2C T cell subset, CD4+ or CD8+ T cells, or bulk PBMC T cells (not recorded which).

CDR3 sequence: CASSSQGVTGNTIYF. V gene TRBV7-8 combines with J gene TRBJ1-3; there is no DNA to check the TCRdb D call of TRBD1. CDR1 SGHVS and CDR2 FQNEAQ come from the germline V gene. The CDR3 is 15 residues long.